The clone carrying this T cell receptor beta chain was counted at least ten times. CDR3 size: 15 residues. Trimming took 2 bases from V and 5 from J; bases not matched to a gene: 7. The germline gives CDR1 SGHAT, CDR2 FQNNGV. TCRdb re-analysed the RT-PCR reads in MiXCR, keeping a single row per CDR3 protein. The sample yields almost 700,000 distinct CDR3 sequences, 14% seen once. The receptor comes from a female donor in good health, serving as a healthy control. This sequence joins TRBV11-2 and TRBJ2-5; 8 positions agree with TRBD2. The sequencing sample was made of memory CD4+ T cells from blood. The CDR3 protein is CASSLRAGAWETQYF. The CDR3 DNA reads as TGTGCCAGCAGCTTACGAGCGGGGGCGTGGGAGACCCAGTACTTC.